This TCR beta chain is drawn from a study of Tregs in tolerant kidney transplant recipients. For the study at large: The nonmyeloablative bone marrow transplants came from related graft donors, with transient mixed chimerism. Whole-study results and caveats: Expanding Tregs on activated donor B cells appeared to best identify donor-specific TCRbeta clones. Biological reproducibility was not directly addressed in this study.

J lost 8 bases, V lost 5 bases, and 12 bases had no gene match. The V gene's germline CDR1 is SEHNR and CDR2 FQNEAQ (reference sequence). The CDR3 is 15 residues long. A word on this clone: Its specificity is unknown. With the read ending 3 residues before the CDR3 end, the germline J gene is used to fill in that end.

Repertoires were generated with immunoSEQ multiplex PCR, while TCRdb's copy carries only in-frame clones and drops some. Listed are approximately 30,000 clones; approximately 15% falls within the top ten. The clonotype originates from a human donor who received a combined kidney and bone marrow transplant. The sequenced sample was CD8+ T cells from blood, obtained before the transplant. The chain is built from TRBV7-9 and TRBJ2-1, with TRBD1 matching 7 bases. CDR3 DNA (partial): TGTGCCAGCAGCGTACAGGGGCTTGGACTCTATGAG. This codes for CASSVQGLGLYE. The whole CDR3 reads CASSVQGLGLYEQFF.